Listed below are T cell receptor beta chains from one sample, sequenced in a study of T cell repertoires in cytomegalovirus infection. TCRdb passed the reads through MiXCR, listing each CDR3 protein once. The data contain some 700,000 distinct CDR3 sequences, 33% of them singletons. Their antigens remain unidentified. The source material was cultured PBMCs, sampled from culture after CMV antigen stimulation. These receptors all stem from a human donor in good health (CMV status not recorded). Some clones in this sample may be carry-over from other donors' samples. The CDR3 runs from the conserved cysteine through the conserved F or W. Fields, in order: J gene, V gene, D gene, CDR3 length, clone size, CDR3 DNA, CDR3 protein. A D gene is named only where the DNA matches it firmly. Rows may omit the clone size; those that give it use once, few, many or a size class.

j_gene: TRBJ1-5; v_gene: TRBV4-1; d_gene: -; len: 14; abundance: -; CDR3nt: TGCGCCAGCAGTCCCTTGGGTGAGCGTCAGCCCCAGCATTTT; CDR3aa: CASSPLGERQPQHF
j_gene: TRBJ2-5; v_gene: TRBV7-6; d_gene: -; len: 15; abundance: few; CDR3nt: TGTGCCAGCAGCTTAGATGCCAGGGACGGAGAGACCCAGTACTTC; CDR3aa: CASSLDARDGETQYF
j_gene: TRBJ2-1; v_gene: TRBV20-1; d_gene: TRBD2; len: 14; abundance: -; CDR3nt: TGCAGTGCTAGATTAGCGGGAGGATTGAATGAGCAGTTCTTC; CDR3aa: CSARLAGGLNEQFF
j_gene: TRBJ1-2; v_gene: TRBV29-1; d_gene: -; len: 15; abundance: -; CDR3nt: TGCAGCGTTCTGGACTTCGTCGAGGGACCGTGGGGCTACACCTTC; CDR3aa: CSVLDFVEGPWGYTF
j_gene: TRBJ2-3; v_gene: TRBV2; d_gene: -; len: 12; abundance: -; CDR3nt: TGTGCCAGCAGTGAGGGGGTAGATACGCAGTATTTT; CDR3aa: CASSEGVDTQYF
j_gene: TRBJ2-7; v_gene: TRBV7-2; d_gene: -; len: 13; abundance: -; CDR3nt: TGTGCCAGCAGCCCGTTCGGTGTTAGGGTGCAGTACTTC; CDR3aa: CASSPFGVRVQYF
j_gene: TRBJ2-1; v_gene: TRBV20-1; d_gene: -; len: 14; abundance: -; CDR3nt: TGCAGTGCTCAAGCTCGCGGGATATACAATGAGCAGTTCTTC; CDR3aa: CSAQARGIYNEQFF
j_gene: TRBJ2-4; v_gene: TRBV2; d_gene: -; len: 13; abundance: -; CDR3nt: TGTGCCAGCAGTGTAGCGGACCAAAACATTCAGTACTTC; CDR3aa: CASSVADQNIQYF
j_gene: TRBJ2-1; v_gene: TRBV5-1; d_gene: TRBD2; len: 20; abundance: few; CDR3nt: TGCGCCAGCAGCTCGGATCAGACTAGCGGGAGTATCGGCCCCTACAATGAGCAGTTCTTC; CDR3aa: CASSSDQTSGSIGPYNEQFF
j_gene: TRBJ2-7; v_gene: TRBV11-2; d_gene: -; len: 15; abundance: few; CDR3nt: TGTGCCAGCAGCCGAGTTCTGGGGAGAACCTACGAGCAGTACTTC; CDR3aa: CASSRVLGRTYEQYF
j_gene: TRBJ1-6; v_gene: TRBV19; d_gene: -; len: 13; abundance: -; CDR3nt: TGTGCCAGTAGGAGCCGGGAATCGTCACCCCTCCACTTT; CDR3aa: CASRSRESSPLHF
j_gene: TRBJ2-1; v_gene: TRBV7-9; d_gene: -; len: 13; abundance: -; CDR3nt: TGTGCCAGCAGCCTAGGAATTGGCGGCCAGGAGTTCTTC; CDR3aa: CASSLGIGGQEFF
j_gene: TRBJ1-6; v_gene: TRBV12-3/TRBV12-4; d_gene: TRBD1; len: 14; abundance: -; CDR3nt: TGTGCCAGCAGTTTGGACAGGGCTCGGTCACCCCTCCACTTT; CDR3aa: CASSLDRARSPLHF
j_gene: TRBJ2-7; v_gene: TRBV28; d_gene: -; len: 12; abundance: -; CDR3nt: TGTGCCAGCTGGGGCAGGGCTTACGAGCAGTACTTC; CDR3aa: CASWGRAYEQYF
j_gene: TRBJ2-1; v_gene: TRBV19; d_gene: -; len: 13; abundance: -; CDR3nt: TGTGCCAGTAGTATAGATAGGGGGGATGAGCAGTTCTTC; CDR3aa: CASSIDRGDEQFF
j_gene: TRBJ2-5; v_gene: TRBV2; d_gene: -; len: 11; abundance: few; CDR3nt: TGTGCCAGCCTGAGCGCAGAGACCCAGTACTTC; CDR3aa: CASLSAETQYF
j_gene: TRBJ2-5; v_gene: TRBV20-1; d_gene: -; len: 13; abundance: -; CDR3nt: TGCAGTGCTCCGAGTTGGGGGCAAGAGACCCAGTACTTC; CDR3aa: CSAPSWGQETQYF
j_gene: TRBJ2-7; v_gene: TRBV30; d_gene: TRBD1; len: 14; abundance: -; CDR3nt: TGTGCCTGTTCTGAAGGGCAGGGGGCGTACGAGCAGTACTTC; CDR3aa: CACSEGQGAYEQYF
j_gene: TRBJ2-1; v_gene: TRBV7-2; d_gene: TRBD2; len: 19; abundance: many; CDR3nt: TGTGCCAGCAGCTTAAGAAGTAGGACTAGCGTTAGGAGGTGGGATGAGCAGTTCTTC; CDR3aa: CASSLRSRTSVRRWDEQFF
j_gene: TRBJ1-5; v_gene: TRBV12-5; d_gene: -; len: 16; abundance: few; CDR3nt: TGTGCTAGTGGTTTGGTATTGGGGGGAAGCAATCAGCCCCAGCATTTT; CDR3aa: CASGLVLGGSNQPQHF
j_gene: TRBJ2-3; v_gene: TRBV6-1; d_gene: -; len: 15; abundance: -; CDR3nt: TGTGCCACCGAGGGTGGATGGGGGTTTGCAGATACGCAGTATTTT; CDR3aa: CATEGGWGFADTQYF
j_gene: TRBJ2-3; v_gene: TRBV7-4; d_gene: -; len: 17; abundance: many; CDR3nt: TGTGCCAGCAGCTTAGATACAGGGCCAACTAGCACAGATACGCAGTATTTT; CDR3aa: CASSLDTGPTSTDTQYF
j_gene: TRBJ2-1; v_gene: TRBV4-3; d_gene: -; len: 17; abundance: -; CDR3nt: TGCGCCAGCAGCCAATTCACGGGCTTTGTCTTTTACAATGAGCAGTTCTTC; CDR3aa: CASSQFTGFVFYNEQFF
j_gene: TRBJ2-2; v_gene: TRBV7-2; d_gene: TRBD1; len: 14; abundance: many; CDR3nt: TGTGCCAGCAGCTATACAGGGGCGGCCGGGGAGCTGTTTTTT; CDR3aa: CASSYTGAAGELFF
j_gene: TRBJ2-6; v_gene: TRBV6-2/TRBV6-3; d_gene: -; len: 15; abundance: -; CDR3nt: TGTGCCAGCAGTTACTCAGGGGCTGGGGCCAACGTCCTGACTTTC; CDR3aa: CASSYSGAGANVLTF
j_gene: TRBJ1-4; v_gene: TRBV7-6; d_gene: TRBD1; len: 15; abundance: few; CDR3nt: TGTGCCAGCAGTAATGGACAGGGAGTTGGTGAAAAACTGTTTTTT; CDR3aa: CASSNGQGVGEKLFF
j_gene: TRBJ2-3; v_gene: TRBV10-3; d_gene: -; len: 12; abundance: -; CDR3nt: TGTGCCATCAAGGGGGTCACAGATACGCAGTATTTT; CDR3aa: CAIKGVTDTQYF
j_gene: TRBJ2-1; v_gene: TRBV7-2; d_gene: -; len: 15; abundance: few; CDR3nt: TGTGCCAGCAGCCGGACAGACCGTACGGATACTGAGCAGTTCTTC; CDR3aa: CASSRTDRTDTEQFF
j_gene: TRBJ2-5; v_gene: TRBV7-2; d_gene: TRBD2; len: 13; abundance: -; CDR3nt: TGTGCCAGCAGCTCCCGGGGGGGGGAGACCCAGTACTTC; CDR3aa: CASSSRGGETQYF
j_gene: TRBJ2-1; v_gene: TRBV4-3; d_gene: -; len: 14; abundance: many; CDR3nt: TGCGCCAGCAGCCAAGAACTGCGTTACAATGAGCAGTTCTTC; CDR3aa: CASSQELRYNEQFF
j_gene: TRBJ1-5; v_gene: TRBV7-8; d_gene: -; len: 18; abundance: -; CDR3nt: TGTGCCAGCAGCCGCTCGTACGTGGAACAGATTAGCAATCAGCCCCAGCATTTT; CDR3aa: CASSRSYVEQISNQPQHF
j_gene: TRBJ2-5; v_gene: TRBV20-1; d_gene: TRBD2; len: 16; abundance: -; CDR3nt: TGCAGTGCTAGAGGGACCCCTAGCGGGGTCCAAGAGACCCAGTACTTC; CDR3aa: CSARGTPSGVQETQYF
j_gene: TRBJ1-4; v_gene: TRBV28; d_gene: -; len: 13; abundance: -; CDR3nt: TGTGCCAGCAGTTCCCGGACCGTTGAAAAACTGTTTTTT; CDR3aa: CASSSRTVEKLFF
j_gene: TRBJ2-4; v_gene: TRBV19; d_gene: -; len: 15; abundance: -; CDR3nt: TGTGCCAGTAGTGTGGTCGGGGATGGCAAAAACATTCAGTACTTC; CDR3aa: CASSVVGDGKNIQYF
j_gene: TRBJ2-1; v_gene: TRBV27; d_gene: -; len: 15; abundance: few; CDR3nt: TGTGCCAGCACAATAACCGCCTTCTCCTACAATGAGCAGTTCTTC; CDR3aa: CASTITAFSYNEQFF
j_gene: TRBJ2-7; v_gene: TRBV12-3/TRBV12-4; d_gene: -; len: 14; abundance: few; CDR3nt: TGTGCCAGCAGTTTAGGATTCAGGGTTGGCGAGCAGTACTTC; CDR3aa: CASSLGFRVGEQYF
j_gene: TRBJ2-7; v_gene: TRBV20-1; d_gene: TRBD2; len: 12; abundance: -; CDR3nt: TGCAGTGCTCCACAACTAGCGGGCGAGCAGTACTTC; CDR3aa: CSAPQLAGEQYF
j_gene: TRBJ2-3; v_gene: TRBV28; d_gene: TRBD1; len: 17; abundance: few; CDR3nt: TGTGCCAGCAGTTACGGCCCAGGGGGAGCGTACACAGATACGCAGTATTTT; CDR3aa: CASSYGPGGAYTDTQYF
j_gene: TRBJ2-7; v_gene: TRBV7-2; d_gene: TRBD2; len: 15; abundance: many; CDR3nt: TGTGCCAGCAGCACCGGGACGGGACTATTCTACGAGCAGTACTTC; CDR3aa: CASSTGTGLFYEQYF
j_gene: TRBJ1-2; v_gene: TRBV6-5; d_gene: TRBD1; len: 15; abundance: few; CDR3nt: TGTGCCAGCAGACTAAACAGGGGATCTCTCTATGGCTACACCTTC; CDR3aa: CASRLNRGSLYGYTF
j_gene: TRBJ1-1; v_gene: TRBV11-2; d_gene: -; len: 13; abundance: -; CDR3nt: TGTGCCAGCAGCTTACCCCGTCTGGGGAAAGCTTTCTTT; CDR3aa: CASSLPRLGKAFF
j_gene: TRBJ1-3; v_gene: TRBV2; d_gene: -; len: 19; abundance: -; CDR3nt: TGTGCCAGCAGTGAACTGGGGGGACCTCGAGCCCGTGAGGGTAACACCATATATTTT; CDR3aa: CASSELGGPRAREGNTIYF
j_gene: TRBJ1-2; v_gene: TRBV6-2/TRBV6-3; d_gene: TRBD1; len: 13; abundance: -; CDR3nt: TGTGCCAGCACCGACAGGGCCCTTAGTGGCTACACCTTC; CDR3aa: CASTDRALSGYTF
j_gene: TRBJ2-3; v_gene: TRBV12-3/TRBV12-4; d_gene: -; len: 15; abundance: few; CDR3nt: TGTGCCAGCAGTTTAGCCTGGCAGAACACAGATACGCAGTATTTT; CDR3aa: CASSLAWQNTDTQYF
j_gene: TRBJ2-7; v_gene: TRBV28; d_gene: -; len: 14; abundance: once; CDR3nt: TGTGCCAGCAGTGTAAGGTGGTCGGCCTACGAGCAGTACTTC; CDR3aa: CASSVRWSAYEQYF
j_gene: TRBJ2-1; v_gene: TRBV11-2; d_gene: -; len: 15; abundance: -; CDR3nt: TGTGCCAGCAGCTTCTCGGGGGTGGAATACAATGAGCAGTTCTTC; CDR3aa: CASSFSGVEYNEQFF
j_gene: TRBJ1-5; v_gene: TRBV20-1; d_gene: -; len: 14; abundance: -; CDR3nt: TGCAGTGCTAGATCAGGGAATAGCAATCAGCCCCAGCATTTT; CDR3aa: CSARSGNSNQPQHF